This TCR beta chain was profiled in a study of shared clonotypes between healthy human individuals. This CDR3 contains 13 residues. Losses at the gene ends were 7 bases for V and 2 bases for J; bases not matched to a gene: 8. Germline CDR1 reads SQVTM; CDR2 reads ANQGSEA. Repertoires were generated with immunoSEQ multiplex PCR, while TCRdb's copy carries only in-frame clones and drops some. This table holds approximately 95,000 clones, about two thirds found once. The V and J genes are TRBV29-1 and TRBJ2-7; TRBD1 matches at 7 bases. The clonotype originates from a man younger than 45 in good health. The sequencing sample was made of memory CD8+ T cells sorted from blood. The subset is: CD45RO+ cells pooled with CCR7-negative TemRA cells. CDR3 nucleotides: TGCAGCGCCCTGACAGGGTCCACCTACGAGCAGTACTTC. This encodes CSALTGSTYEQYF.